This T cell receptor beta chain was sequenced in a study of shared clonotypes between healthy human individuals. General study findings and limits: Limited genetic and exposure-history diversity came from having few donors.

Points on this clone: Its specificity is unknown.

TCRdb keeps only in-frame clones here, not all; method: immunoSEQ multiplex PCR. The sample includes some 510,000 clones, 79% of them seen just once. Donors included only healthy HIV-negative adults lacking recent acute infections or vaccinations. This CDR3 contains 11 residues. Per germline, CDR1 SQVTM and CDR2 ANQGSEA. Trimming pared 0 bases from V and 8 bases from J, leaving 4 bases between. The source is a woman between 40 and 55 years old in good health. Some clones in this sample may be carry-over from other donors' samples. Sequenced: PBMCs. V usage is TRBV29-1 and J usage is TRBJ1-4; D not resolved. This CDR3 is CSVEESEKLFF. CDR3 in DNA: TGCAGCGTTGAAGAAAGCGAAAAACTGTTTTTT.